This T cell receptor beta chain stems from a study of CD8+ T cells in alopecia areata. Treatment defined: oral pan-JAK inhibitor, 5-10 mg twice daily. CDR3 size: 14 residues. Germline trimming cut 2 bases from V and 4 bases from J; bases unmatched to any gene: 1. Germline V gene lookup returns CDR1 GTSNPN and CDR2 SVGIG (reference sequence). Extracted from the samples, RNA was reverse transcribed into cDNA to serve as the sequencing template. This table comes from immunoSEQ multiplex PCR, and its TCRdb copy is limited to in-frame clones, with some not included. The top ten hold approximately 15% of the sample, which has 150,000 to 200,000 clones, about 60% seen once. Study conclusions and caveats: For baseline CD8+ expansion, any link to response stays uncertain with one nonresponder. Under tofacitinib, numerous expanded lesional clonotypes remained detectable in scalp and blood.

Remarks on this clone: Its antigen is not identified.

The chain employs TRBV30 and TRBJ1-5, with 11 bases lining up with TRBD1. The sequencing used CD4+ T cells sorted from blood, collected at week 24, from a patient treated with tofacitinib. The clonotype originates from a human donor with alopecia areata. DNA of the CDR3: TGTGCCTGGAGTAGGGACAGGGGGAATCAGCCCCAGCATTTT. Its protein is CAWSRDRGNQPQHF.